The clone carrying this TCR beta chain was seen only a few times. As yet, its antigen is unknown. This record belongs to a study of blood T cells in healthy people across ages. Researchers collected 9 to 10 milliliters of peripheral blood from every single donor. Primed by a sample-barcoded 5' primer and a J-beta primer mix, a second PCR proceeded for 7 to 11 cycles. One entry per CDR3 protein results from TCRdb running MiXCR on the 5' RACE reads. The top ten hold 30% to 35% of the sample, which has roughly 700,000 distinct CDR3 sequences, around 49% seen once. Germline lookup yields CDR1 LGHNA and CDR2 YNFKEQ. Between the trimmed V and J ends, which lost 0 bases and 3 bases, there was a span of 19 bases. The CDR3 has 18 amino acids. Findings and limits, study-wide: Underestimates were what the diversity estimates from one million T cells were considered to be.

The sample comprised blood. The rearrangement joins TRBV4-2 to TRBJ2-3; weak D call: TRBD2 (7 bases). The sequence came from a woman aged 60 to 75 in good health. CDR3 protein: CASSQDTAGAIPTDTQYF. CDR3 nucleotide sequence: TGTGCCAGCAGCCAAGATACGGCGGGGGCGATTCCGACAGATACGCAGTATTTT.